These T cell receptor beta chains were read from a single sample in a study of cytomegalovirus exposure and HLA in healthy donors. Repertoires were generated with immunoSEQ multiplex PCR, while TCRdb's copy carries only in-frame clones and drops some. The sample has roughly 150,000 clones, nearly 80% seen once; the top ten hold approximately 14%. The specimen was PBMCs. The receptor source for this set is a woman between 40 and 50 years old in good health and CMV-seronegative. The CDR3 runs from the conserved cysteine through the conserved F or W. Each record gives: D gene, J gene, V gene, clone size, CDR3 DNA, CDR3 protein. The D gene is left open where the match is weak. Only some rows state a clone size, as once, few, many or a class for expanded clones.

>.|TRBJ2-3|TRBV2|.
TGTGCCAGCAGTGTACGGGGAAGCACAGATACGCAGTATTTT
CASSVRGSTDTQYF
>TRBD2|TRBJ2-4|TRBV4-3|.
TGCGCCAGCAGCCAAGGCCCCGGGACTAGCGGGAGGGTAGCCAAAAACATTCAGTACTTC
CASSQGPGTSGRVAKNIQYF
>.|TRBJ1-2|TRBV7-2|.
TGTGCCAGCAGCTTCTCGACAGAGAACTATGGCTACACCTTC
CASSFSTENYGYTF
>TRBD2|TRBJ2-7|TRBV7-3|.
TGTGCCAGCAGCTTAAGTCCGGGAGGCACTTACGAGCAGTACTTC
CASSLSPGGTYEQYF
>TRBD1|TRBJ2-2|TRBV29-1|few
TGCAGCGTTGGTGAGGGACAGGGTAAAAAAATCGGGGAGCTGTTTTTT
CSVGEGQGKKIGELFF
>TRBD1|TRBJ1-4|TRBV18|once
TGTGCCAGCTCACCGGGACAGGGTGGAGAAAAACTGTTTTTT
CASSPGQGGEKLFF
>.|TRBJ1-6|TRBV5-1|.
TGCGCCAGCCGCCCGGGGGTAAATAATTCACCCCTCCACTTT
CASRPGVNNSPLHF
>.|TRBJ2-2|TRBV7-9|.
TGTGCCAGCAGCTTAGGGACTAAGGACTTGAACACCGGGGAGCTGTTTTTT
CASSLGTKDLNTGELFF
>.|TRBJ2-6|TRBV11-2|.
TGTGCCAGCAGCTACAGCTCTGGGGCCAACGTCCTGACTTTC
CASSYSSGANVLTF
>.|TRBJ2-7|TRBV9|.
TGTGCCAGCAGCCTTACACCCTCCTACGAGCAGTACTTC
CASSLTPSYEQYF
>.|TRBJ1-3|TRBV2|.
TGTGCCAGCAGGGAGACCCCGGGACATACCTCCGGTGGAGGAAACACCATATATTTT
CASRETPGHTSGGGNTIYF
>TRBD2|TRBJ2-3|TRBV28|few
TGTGCCAGCAGTCCAATAGCGGGAGATGGCACAGATACGCAGTATTTT
CASSPIAGDGTDTQYF
>TRBD1|TRBJ2-4|TRBV7-9|.
TGTGCCAGCAGCTTATCGGGACAGGGAATGTCCAAAAACATTCAGTACTTC
CASSLSGQGMSKNIQYF
>.|TRBJ1-1|TRBV6-1|.
TGTGCCAGCAGTGAATGGGGGGGCCGGAACACTGAAGCTTTCTTT
CASSEWGGRNTEAFF
>TRBD2|TRBJ2-1|TRBV18|once
TGTGCCAGCTCAACCGAGCCTAGCGGGGACAATGAGCAGTTCTTC
CASSTEPSGDNEQFF
>.|TRBJ2-3|TRBV9|.
TGTGCCAGCAGCGTGGAACTGCAGGGCTCGACGCAGTATTTT
CASSVELQGSTQYF
>TRBD2|TRBJ2-5|TRBV4-1|.
TGCGCCAGCAGCCAAGGGTCGGTGGCGGCGGGCCTGCGGGAGCAGTACTTC
CASSQGSVAAGLREQYF
>TRBD2|TRBJ2-5|TRBV4-1|few
TGCGCCAGCAGCCAGCCGGGACTAGCGGGCGAAGAGACCCAGTACTTC
CASSQPGLAGEETQYF
>.|TRBJ2-1|TRBV10-3|.
TGTGCCATCAATATCCCGGGAAGGGGGTACAATGAGCAGTTCTTC
CAINIPGRGYNEQFF
>.|TRBJ2-1|TRBV25-1|.
TGTGCCAGCTCCTACCTAGGGGGATACAATGAGCAGTTCTTC
CASSYLGGYNEQFF
>.|TRBJ2-5|TRBV29-1|.
TGTAGCGTTGGTGACTCGGGAGCGGGAGAGACCCAGTACTTC
CSVGDSGAGETQYF
>.|TRBJ2-1|TRBV6-5|once
TGTGCCAGCAGTCAGGCCGATGAGCAGTTCTTC
CASSQADEQFF
>TRBD2|TRBJ2-7|TRBV9|.
TGTGCCAGCAGCGTAGGGGGACTAGCCCTCTCCTACGAGCAGTACTTC
CASSVGGLALSYEQYF
>.|TRBJ1-1|TRBV5-4|few
TGTGCCAGCAGCTTCGGGCAGGGGAACGGTGGCACTGAAGCTTTCTTT
CASSFGQGNGGTEAFF
>TRBD1|TRBJ1-1|TRBV6-5|few
TGTGCCAGCAGCACCGGGACAGGAGGAGGGGAAGCTTTCTTT
CASSTGTGGGEAFF
>TRBD1|TRBJ2-1|TRBV4-3|few
TGCGCCAGCAGCCTCGACAGGGCGTCCTACAATGAGCAGTTCTTC
CASSLDRASYNEQFF
>TRBD1|TRBJ2-3|TRBV11-3|.
TGTGCCAGCAGCTTAGATATCTTTCTGGGGACAGGGGGTAGTGATACGCAGTATTTT
CASSLDIFLGTGGSDTQYF